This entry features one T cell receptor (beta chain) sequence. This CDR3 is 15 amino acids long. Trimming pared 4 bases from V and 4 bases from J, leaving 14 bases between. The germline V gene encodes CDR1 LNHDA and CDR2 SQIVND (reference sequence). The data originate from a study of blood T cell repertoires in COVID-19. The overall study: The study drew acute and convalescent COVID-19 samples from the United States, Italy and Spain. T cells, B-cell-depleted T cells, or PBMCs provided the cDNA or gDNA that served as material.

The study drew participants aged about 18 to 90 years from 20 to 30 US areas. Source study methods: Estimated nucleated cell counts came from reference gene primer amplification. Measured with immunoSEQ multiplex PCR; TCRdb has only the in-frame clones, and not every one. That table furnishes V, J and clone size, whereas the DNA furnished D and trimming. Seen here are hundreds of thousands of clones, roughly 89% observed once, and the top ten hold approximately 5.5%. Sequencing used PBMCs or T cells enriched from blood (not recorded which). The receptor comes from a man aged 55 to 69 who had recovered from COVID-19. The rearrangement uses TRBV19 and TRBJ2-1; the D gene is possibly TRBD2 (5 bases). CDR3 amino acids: CASSTSGSGYNEQFF. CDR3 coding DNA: TGTGCCAGTAGTACCAGTGGATCGGGGTACAATGAGCAGTTCTTC.